The source of this T cell receptor (beta chain) is a study of PD-L1 blockade in urothelial cancer. Study findings and constraints: Tumor-associated blood clones were expanded more by durable-benefit patients at 3 weeks.

In the case of this clone: The antigen is not known.

Only in-frame clones appear in the TCRdb table, and some are missing; sequencing was by immunoSEQ multiplex PCR. Of 84,000 or so clones listed, 85% are singletons. Time point of the sample: pretreatment peripheral blood. Patients were diagnosed with urothelial carcinoma, either locally advanced or metastatic. V gave up 3 bases and J gave up 7 bases; unmatched junction bases: 6. The CDR3 consists of 14 residues. Germline loops: CDR1 SGDLS, CDR2 YYNGEE. Sequencing used PBMCs, obtained around atezolizumab (anti-PD-L1) treatment. This sequence originates from a man aged 60 to 69 with urothelial cancer. This chain connects TRBV9 to TRBJ2-1, with TRBD1 matching 8 bases. CDR3 sequence: CASSAGDRRNEQFF. The DNA for the CDR3 is TGTGCCAGCAGCGCAGGGGACAGGCGGAATGAGCAGTTCTTC.